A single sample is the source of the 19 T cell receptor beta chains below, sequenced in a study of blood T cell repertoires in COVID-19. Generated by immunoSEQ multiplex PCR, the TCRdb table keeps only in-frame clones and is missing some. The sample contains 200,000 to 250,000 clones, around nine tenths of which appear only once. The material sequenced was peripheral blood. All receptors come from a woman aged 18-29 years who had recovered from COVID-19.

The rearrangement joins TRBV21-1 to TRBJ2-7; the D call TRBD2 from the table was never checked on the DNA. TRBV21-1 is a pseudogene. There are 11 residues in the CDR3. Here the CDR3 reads CASSKRYEQYF. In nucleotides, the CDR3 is TGTGCCAGCAGCAAACGGTACGAGCAGTACTTC.

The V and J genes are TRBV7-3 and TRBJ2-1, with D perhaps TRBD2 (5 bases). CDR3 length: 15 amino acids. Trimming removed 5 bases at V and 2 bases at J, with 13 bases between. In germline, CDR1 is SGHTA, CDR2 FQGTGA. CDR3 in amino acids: CASSDLATAYNEQFF. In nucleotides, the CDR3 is TGTGCCAGCAGCGACCTAGCAACGGCCTACAATGAGCAGTTCTTC.

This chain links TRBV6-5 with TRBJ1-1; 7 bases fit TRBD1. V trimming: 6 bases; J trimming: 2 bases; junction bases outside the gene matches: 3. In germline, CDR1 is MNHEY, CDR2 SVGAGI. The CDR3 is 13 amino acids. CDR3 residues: CASSGTANTEAFF. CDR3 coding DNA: TGTGCCAGCAGCGGGACAGCCAACACTGAAGCTTTCTTT.

The CDR3 loop is CASSADMATYGYTF. The CDR3 nucleotides read TGTGCCAGCAGCGCTGACATGGCTACCTATGGCTACACCTTC. The chain links TRBV2 to TRBJ1-2; no reliable D call. V was trimmed by 6 bases and J by 4 bases, leaving 15 bases between them. Germline V CDR1 and CDR2: SNHLY, FYNNEI. The CDR3 length is 14 residues.

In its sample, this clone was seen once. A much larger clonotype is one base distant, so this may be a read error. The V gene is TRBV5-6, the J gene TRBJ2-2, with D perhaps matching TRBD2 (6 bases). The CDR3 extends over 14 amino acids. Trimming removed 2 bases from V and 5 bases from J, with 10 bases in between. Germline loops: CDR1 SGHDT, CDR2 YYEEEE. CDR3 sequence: CASSLGGRTGELFF. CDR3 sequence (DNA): TGTGCCAGCAGCTTAGGTGGGAGGACCGGGGAGCTGTTTTTT.

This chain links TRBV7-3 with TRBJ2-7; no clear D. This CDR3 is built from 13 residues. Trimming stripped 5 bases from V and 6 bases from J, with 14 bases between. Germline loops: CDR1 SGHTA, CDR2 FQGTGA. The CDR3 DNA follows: TGTGCCAGCAGCCTCTCCCGGAGTGGCGAGCAGTACTTC. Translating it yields CASSLSRSGEQYF.

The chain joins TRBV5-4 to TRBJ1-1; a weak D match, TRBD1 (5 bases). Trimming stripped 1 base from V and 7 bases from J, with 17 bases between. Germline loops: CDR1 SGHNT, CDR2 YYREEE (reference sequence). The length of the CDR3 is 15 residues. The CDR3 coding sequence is TGTGCCAGCAGCTTGTGGGCAGGGTATTCGAGTGAAGCTTTCTTT. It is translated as CASSLWAGYSSEAFF.

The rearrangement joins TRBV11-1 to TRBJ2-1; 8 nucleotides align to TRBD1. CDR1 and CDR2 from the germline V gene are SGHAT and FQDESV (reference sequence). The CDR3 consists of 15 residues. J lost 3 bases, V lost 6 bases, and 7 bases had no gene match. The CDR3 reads CASRPDRGLYNEQFF. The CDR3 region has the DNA TGTGCCAGCAGACCTGACAGGGGCCTCTACAATGAGCAGTTCTTC.

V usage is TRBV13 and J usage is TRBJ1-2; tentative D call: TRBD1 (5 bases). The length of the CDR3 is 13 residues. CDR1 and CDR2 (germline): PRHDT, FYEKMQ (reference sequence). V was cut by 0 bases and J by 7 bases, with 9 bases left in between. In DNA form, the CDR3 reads TGTGCCAGCAGCTTAGGCTCGGGGGGTGGCTACACCTTC. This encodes CASSLGSGGGYTF.

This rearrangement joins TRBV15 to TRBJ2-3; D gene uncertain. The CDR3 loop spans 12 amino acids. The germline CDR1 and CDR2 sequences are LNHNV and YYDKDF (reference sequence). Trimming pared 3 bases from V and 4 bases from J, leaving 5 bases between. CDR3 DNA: TGTGCCACCAGCAGTTTCGCAGATACGCAGTATTTT. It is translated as CATSSFADTQYF.

The CDR3 sequence is CASSITGGFGSNQPQHF. The CDR3 DNA sequence: TGTGCCAGCAGTATAACAGGGGGCTTCGGGAGCAATCAGCCCCAGCATTTT. The chain recombines TRBV27 with TRBJ1-5; the match to TRBD1 covers 9 bases. Looked up from germline, CDR1 is MNHEY and CDR2 is SMNVEV (reference sequence). The CDR3 spans 17 residues. With V trimmed by 5 bases and J by 1 base, 9 bases remained unmatched.

CDR3 in DNA: TGTGCCAGCACCCTTATGGGACAGGGGTTGCATGAGCAGTTCTTC. Amino acids: CASTLMGQGLHEQFF. The chain is built from TRBV7-2 and TRBJ2-1; 10 bases line up with TRBD1. CDR3 size: 15 residues. CDR1 SGHTA and CDR2 FQGNSA come from the germline V gene. Trimming at V came to 7 bases and at J to 8 bases, leaving 11 bases not matched to a gene.

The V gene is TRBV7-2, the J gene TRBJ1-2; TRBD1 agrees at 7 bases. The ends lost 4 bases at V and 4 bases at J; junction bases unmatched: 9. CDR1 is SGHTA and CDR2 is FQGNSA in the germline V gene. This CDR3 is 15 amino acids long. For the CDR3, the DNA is TGTGCCAGCAGCTCCGAGACAGGGTTAACCTATGGCTACACCTTC. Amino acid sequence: CASSSETGLTYGYTF.

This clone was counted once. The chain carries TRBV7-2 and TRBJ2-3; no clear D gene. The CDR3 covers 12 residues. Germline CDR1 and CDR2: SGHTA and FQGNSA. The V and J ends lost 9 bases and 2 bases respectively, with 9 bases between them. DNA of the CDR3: TGTGCCAGTATCCCTCCCACAGATACGCAGTATTTT. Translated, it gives CASIPPTDTQYF.

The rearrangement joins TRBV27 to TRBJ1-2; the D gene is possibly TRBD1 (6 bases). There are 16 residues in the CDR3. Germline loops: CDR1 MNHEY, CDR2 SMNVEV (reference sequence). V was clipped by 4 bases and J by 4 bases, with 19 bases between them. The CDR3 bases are TGTGCCAGCAGTTCTCCCCCATCAACAGGGCGCTATGGCTACACCTTC. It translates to CASSSPPSTGRYGYTF.

The CDR3 spells CASSYIPGLVSDTQYF. DNA of the CDR3: TGTGCCAGCAGTTACATTCCGGGACTAGTTTCAGATACGCAGTATTTT. The genes are TRBV6-2 or TRBV6-3 and TRBJ2-3, with 8 bases matching TRBD2. The CDR3 is made up of 16 amino acids. V gave up 2 bases and J gave up 4 bases; unmatched junction bases: 8. Germline loops: CDR1 MNHEY, CDR2 SVGEGT.

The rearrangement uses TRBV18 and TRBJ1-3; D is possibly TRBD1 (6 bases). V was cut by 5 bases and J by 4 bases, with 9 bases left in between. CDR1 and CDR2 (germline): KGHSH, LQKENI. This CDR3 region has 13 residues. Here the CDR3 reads CASSTGPGNTIYF. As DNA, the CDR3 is TGTGCCAGCTCAACAGGGCCCGGAAACACCATATATTTT.

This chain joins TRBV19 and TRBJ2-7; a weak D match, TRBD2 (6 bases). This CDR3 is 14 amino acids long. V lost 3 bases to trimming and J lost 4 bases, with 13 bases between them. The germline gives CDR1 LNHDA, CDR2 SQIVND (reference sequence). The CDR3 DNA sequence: TGTGCCAGTAGTATCGGAGGGTTTGATTACGAGCAGTACTTC. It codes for CASSIGGFDYEQYF.

The CDR3 DNA sequence: TGTGCCAGCAGTGTGCGGCGTCAGCGGTTCCCGTCGGGCACTGAAGCTTTCTTT. Its translation: CASSVRRQRFPSGTEAFF. The V and J genes are TRBV13 and TRBJ1-1; unclear D gene. The germline CDR1 and CDR2 sequences are PRHDT and FYEKMQ (reference sequence). CDR3 length equals 18 residues. Trimming left V 6 bases short and J 4 bases short, with 27 bases between.